Below, 15 T cell receptor beta chains from the same sample are listed, as sequenced in a study of follicular helper T cells after annual influenza vaccination. The time point was: 2015-2016 season, 7 days after influenza vaccination. Repertoires were generated with immunoSEQ multiplex PCR, while TCRdb's copy carries only in-frame clones and drops some. The repertoire includes thousands of clones, over 75% of them detected once, and about 0.54% sits in the top ten. Sequencing used CXCR5- memory CD4+ T cells sorted from blood, obtained 7 days after influenza vaccination. The receptors were sampled from an adult who received the influenza vaccine.

The chain employs TRBV5-4 and TRBJ1-2; tentative D call: TRBD1 (6 bases). The CDR3 contains 14 residues. V was pared by 4 bases and J by 7 bases, with 17 bases between. Germline values: CDR1 SGHNT, CDR2 YYREEE (reference sequence). The CDR3 DNA follows: TGTGCCAGCAGCGCGCGGTGGGGGGCTGGTGGCTACACCTTC. Its translation is CASSARWGAGGYTF. Combining the CDR3 with reference TRBV5-4 and TRBJ1-2 gives the whole variable domain ETGVTQSPTHLIKTRGQQVTLRCSSQSGHNTVSWYQQALGQGPQFIFQYYREEENGRGNFPPRFSGLQFPNYSSELNVNALELDDSALYLCASSARWGAGGYTFGSGTRLTVV.

The rearrangement joins TRBV7-6 to TRBJ2-2, with 10 bases fitting TRBD2. The CDR3 runs to 16 residues. J lost 2 bases, V lost 2 bases, and 2 bases had no gene match. Per germline, CDR1 SGHVS and CDR2 FNYEAQ. The chain's CDR3 is CASSLRLAGNTGELFF. In DNA form, the CDR3 reads TGTGCCAGCAGCTTACGACTAGCGGGTAACACCGGGGAGCTGTTTTTT.

The chain uses TRBV19 and TRBJ1-1; a weak D match, TRBD1 (6 bases). The CDR3 has 13 amino acids. V lost 10 bases and J 8 bases, leaving 20 bases between the germline ends. Per the germline V gene, CDR1 is LNHDA and CDR2 is SQIVND (reference sequence). The CDR3, as DNA: TGTGCCACCACACCTATCTCTACAGGGGAAGCTTTCTTT. It encodes CATTPISTGEAFF.

This clone has only one observation. The chain recombines TRBV18 with TRBJ1-4; D not resolved. The germline gives CDR1 KGHSH, CDR2 LQKENI. The CDR3 totals 15 residues. V was cut by 1 base and J by 7 bases, with 13 bases left in between. The CDR3 region has the DNA TGTGCCAGCTCACCACTCGGAAGACTGAGTGAAAAACTGTTTTTT. Residues: CASSPLGRLSEKLFF.

This sequence joins TRBV5-1 and TRBJ2-2; a weak D match, TRBD1 (6 bases). CDR3 length: 16 amino acids. Trimming took off 5 bases at V and 0 bases at J, with 14 bases between the two ends. The germline V gene has CDR1 SGHRS and CDR2 YFSETQ. The CDR3 sequence: CASRLTGTTNTGELFF. The CDR3 DNA follows: TGCGCCAGCAGGTTAACCGGGACAACGAACACCGGGGAGCTGTTTTTT. Filled out from reference TRBV5-1 and TRBJ2-2, the complete variable domain reads KAGVTQTPRYLIKTRGQQVTLSCSPISGHRSVSWYQQTPGQGLQFLFEYFSETQRNKGNFPGRFSGRQFSNSRSEMNVSTLELGDSALYLCASRLTGTTNTGELFFGEGSRLTVL.

This chain links TRBV5-1 with TRBJ2-2; TRBD1 matches at 9 bases. After removal of 4 bases from V and 5 bases from J, the junction contained 9 bases not matched to a gene. Germline CDR1 reads SGHRS; CDR2 reads YFSETQ. This CDR3 contains 16 residues. CDR3 sequence reads: CASSAPGQGTTGELFF. CDR3 sequence (DNA): TGCGCCAGCAGCGCCCCGGGACAGGGTACGACCGGGGAGCTGTTTTTT.

The chain's CDR3 is CASSLRDSRTGELFF. The CDR3 nucleotides are TGTGCCAGCAGCCTTCGGGACAGTCGAACCGGGGAGCTGTTTTTT. This chain links TRBV4-2 with TRBJ2-2; 7 positions agree with TRBD1. Germline V CDR1 and CDR2: LGHNA, YNFKEQ. This CDR3 is built from 15 residues. V gave up 4 bases and J gave up 5 bases; unmatched junction bases: 7.

This chain uses TRBV13 with TRBJ1-3; D is unresolved. The CDR3 runs 15 residues. Per the germline V gene, CDR1 is PRHDT and CDR2 is FYEKMQ (reference sequence). Trimming took off 4 bases at V and 2 bases at J, with 12 bases between the two ends. CDR3 sequence reads: CASSSGTTAGNTIYF. CDR3 sequence (DNA): TGTGCCAGCAGCTCGGGAACGACCGCTGGAAACACCATATATTTT.

This clone was detected only a few times. The V call is TRBV29-1, the J call TRBJ2-5, with D perhaps TRBD1 or TRBD2 (5 bases each). Germline CDR1 reads SQVTM; CDR2 reads ANQGSEA. This CDR3 has 13 residues. With 3 bases removed from V and 1 base from J, the gap between germline ends came to 9 bases. DNA for the CDR3: TGCAGCGTTGAGAGGGGAGCCCAAGAGACCCAGTACTTC. Translation gives CSVERGAQETQYF.

This rearrangement joins TRBV13 to TRBJ2-2, with a tentative D call TRBD1 (6 bases). With 5 bases removed from V and 6 bases from J, the gap between germline ends came to 16 bases. There are 15 residues in the CDR3. CDR1 and CDR2 from the germline V gene are PRHDT and FYEKMQ (reference sequence). The CDR3 here is CASSHERPGAGELFF. The CDR3 DNA sequence: TGTGCCAGCAGCCACGAGAGGCCAGGGGCCGGGGAGCTGTTTTTT.

This chain joins TRBV7-9 and TRBJ2-5; TRBD2 matches at 7 bases. V shed 1 base, J shed 5 bases, and the junction held 7 bases outside the gene matches. The CDR3 spans 15 residues. CDR1 and CDR2 (germline): SEHNR, FQNEAQ (reference sequence). CDR3 DNA: TGTGCCAGCAGCTTAGTTGGTACTAGCGAGGAGACCCAGTACTTC. Protein: CASSLVGTSEETQYF.

The J gene is TRBJ1-1, the V gene TRBV19; the D gene is possibly TRBD1 (5 bases). The V and J ends lost 3 bases and 1 base respectively, with 15 bases between them. CDR3 length: 16 residues. Germline V gives CDR1 LNHDA, CDR2 SQIVND (reference sequence). The CDR3 sequence: CASSMARQGGNTEAFF. As DNA, the CDR3 is TGTGCCAGTAGTATGGCACGGCAGGGTGGGAACACTGAAGCTTTCTTT.

The chain recombines TRBV10-3 with TRBJ1-2, with TRBD1 matching over 7 bases. Germline V lookup: CDR1 ENHRY, CDR2 SYGVKD. The V and J ends lost 3 bases and 6 bases, in that order; junction bases with no gene match: 7. The CDR3 is 14 residues long. CDR3: CAISDSQGRDGYTF. The CDR3 DNA sequence: TGTGCCATCAGTGACTCACAGGGGCGGGATGGCTACACCTTC.

The V and J genes are TRBV5-1 and TRBJ2-1; D possibly corresponds to TRBD2 (5 bases). The germline V gene has CDR1 SGHRS and CDR2 YFSETQ. The V gene lost 4 bases and the J gene lost 0 bases, with 20 bases spanning the gap. This CDR3 contains 18 residues. Here the CDR3 DNA reads TGCGCCAGCAGCCATGGTGGACTTGCTTTTGGCTCCTACAATGAGCAGTTCTTC. Residues: CASSHGGLAFGSYNEQFF.

The CDR3 region has the DNA TGTGCTAGTGGTTTGTCCCCTAGCGGAAACACAGATACGCAGTATTTT. It codes for CASGLSPSGNTDTQYF. V usage is TRBV12-5 and J usage is TRBJ2-3, with TRBD2 matching 7 bases. The CDR3 has 16 residues. The V gene end was trimmed by 2 bases and the J gene end by 2 bases; junction bases not matched to a gene: 7. Germline V gene data show CDR1 as LGHNT and CDR2 as FRNRAP.